This T cell receptor beta chain is from a study of shared clonotypes between healthy human individuals. The sample holds one count of this clone. Deletions cut 0 bases from V and 6 bases from J, with 9 bases between. Germline V CDR1 and CDR2: KGHSH, LQKENI. This CDR3 is built from 14 residues. This table comes from immunoSEQ multiplex PCR, and its TCRdb copy is limited to in-frame clones, with some not included. The sample includes under 200,000 clones, 90% to 95% of them seen just once. This rearrangement joins TRBV18 to TRBJ2-1, with D unclear. This clonotype originated in a woman under 40 in good health. Sequenced sample: naive CD4+ T cells sorted from blood. Subset denoted: CD45RA+ positively selected. This CDR3 is CASSPPYDLNEQFF. The CDR3 coding sequence is TGTGCCAGCTCACCACCTTACGACCTCAATGAGCAGTTCTTC.